The 4 T cell receptor beta chains below all came from one sample that was sequenced in a study of T-cell reconstitution after alpha-beta-depleted transplantation in children. Unique molecular identifiers were incorporated when the TCRbeta library was constructed. TCRdb used MiXCR to reprocess the PCR reads, holding one entry per CDR3 protein. The sample holds around 600,000 distinct CDR3 sequences, 20% to 25% seen once. The sample here was PBMCs, mostly from graft donor cells, taken 360 days after TCRalphabeta/CD19-depleted stem cell transplant. The receptors here all came from a boy younger than two who had a stem cell transplant for acute myeloid leukemia, so the T cells may come from the graft donor.

This clonotype was recorded at least ten times. This chain joins TRBV14 and TRBJ2-1; TRBD2 aligns across 12 bases. There are 16 residues in the CDR3. Trimming at V came to 4 bases and at J to 2 bases, leaving 3 bases not matched to a gene. Germline CDR1 SGHDN, CDR2 FVKESK. CDR3 sequence reads: CASSPGLAGPYNEQFF. The CDR3 DNA follows: TGTGCCAGCAGCCCAGGACTAGCGGGACCCTACAATGAGCAGTTCTTC. Looking up the rest from reference TRBV14 and TRBJ2-1 gives the full variable domain: EAGVTQFPSHSVIEKGQTVTLRCDPISGHDNLYWYRRVMGKEIKFLLHFVKESKQDESGMPNNRFLAERTGGTYSTLKVQPAELEDSGVYFCASSPGLAGPYNEQFFGPGTRLTVL.

The chain carries TRBV27 and TRBJ2-1, with TRBD2 identical over 14 bases. V lost 5 bases to trimming and J lost 4 bases; unmatched junction nucleotides: 7. From germline, CDR1 is MNHEY and CDR2 SMNVEV (reference sequence). This CDR3 is 17 amino acids long. In DNA, the CDR3 is TGTGCCAGCAGTGCCGGGACTAGCGGGGGCCCGTACAATGAGCAGTTCTTC. Translation: CASSAGTSGGPYNEQFF.

The CDR3 reads CASSIWGSEDTQYF. The CDR3 nucleotides read TGTGCCAGCAGCATATGGGGCAGCGAGGATACGCAGTATTTT. The V call is TRBV7-2, the J call TRBJ2-3, with D possibly TRBD1 on 5 matching bases. Germline V gene lookup returns CDR1 SGHTA and CDR2 FQGNSA. Trimming took 5 bases from V and 6 from J, leaving 15 bases between them. This CDR3 contains 14 residues.

This clonotype appeared a few times. The genes are TRBV5-1 and TRBJ2-1; D gene unclear. The CDR3 spans 13 residues. Trimming removed 0 bases from V and 7 bases from J, with 8 bases in between. Germline V gives CDR1 SGHRS, CDR2 YFSETQ. Here the CDR3 reads CASSLGPANEQFF. CDR3 DNA sequence: TGCGCCAGCAGCTTGGGTCCCGCGAATGAGCAGTTCTTC.